These 12 T cell receptor beta chains originate from one sample sequenced in a study of early T cells in non-severe SARS-CoV-2 infection. One entry per CDR3 protein results from TCRdb running MiXCR on the 5' RACE reads. The sample lists about 30,000 distinct CDR3 sequences, around 5.3% seen once, with roughly a quarter in the top ten. Sample: whole blood. The source is an adult who was a healthcare worker with PCR-confirmed SARS-CoV-2 infection or an uninfected control (not recorded which).

The chain couples TRBV27 to TRBJ2-2; TRBD2 matches at 11 bases. The germline V gene has CDR1 MNHEY and CDR2 SMNVEV (reference sequence). V lost 2 bases to trimming and J lost 0 bases; unmatched junction nucleotides: 5. The CDR3 runs to 18 residues. The CDR3 sequence: CASSLKASGRSNTGELFF. The CDR3 DNA sequence: TGTGCCAGCAGTTTAAAGGCTAGCGGGAGGTCGAACACCGGGGAGCTGTTTTTT.

This clonotype was seen repeatedly, ten times or more. J is TRBJ2-3 and V is TRBV7-9; D not resolved. The germline V gene encodes CDR1 SEHNR and CDR2 FQNEAQ (reference sequence). The CDR3 totals 13 residues. Trimming took 4 bases from V and 1 from J, leaving 6 bases between them. The CDR3 coding sequence is TGTGCCAGCAGCTCTTGGGGCACAGATACGCAGTATTTT. Protein product: CASSSWGTDTQYF.

In this sample, this clonotype turned up many times. The V and J genes are TRBV15 and TRBJ2-1, with TRBD2 matching 8 bases. Germline V gene lookup returns CDR1 LNHNV and CDR2 YYDKDF (reference sequence). The CDR3 covers 17 residues. With V trimmed by 0 bases and J by 2 bases, 6 bases remained unmatched. The CDR3 loop is CATSREWAGGTYNEQFF. CDR3 sequence (DNA): TGTGCCACCAGCAGAGAATGGGCGGGAGGTACCTACAATGAGCAGTTCTTC.

This clonotype was observed at least ten times. The chain uses TRBV20-1 and TRBJ1-2; maybe TRBD1 (6 bases). The CDR3 is 13 amino acids. Trimming took 1 base from V and 3 from J, leaving 9 bases between them. Germline V gene lookup returns CDR1 DFQATT and CDR2 SNEGSKA (reference sequence). The CDR3 DNA follows: TGCAGTGCTAGAGGGACAGCCCACTATGGCTACACCTTC. It codes for CSARGTAHYGYTF.

V is TRBV7-9 and J is TRBJ2-2; D is unresolved. V was shortened by 0 bases and J by 3 bases, with 5 bases between the two germline ends. Germline values: CDR1 SEHNR, CDR2 FQNEAQ (reference sequence). The CDR3 extends over 14 amino acids. The CDR3 nucleotides read TGTGCCAGCAGCTTAGCGAGACACACCGGGGAGCTGTTTTTT. This translates into CASSLARHTGELFF.

This clonotype showed up just a few times. The V gene is TRBV10-2, the J gene TRBJ2-3; a weak D match, TRBD2 (7 bases). The V end lost 2 bases, the J end lost 2 bases, and 11 bases lay between the germline ends. The CDR3 contains 15 residues. Germline V CDR1 and CDR2: WSHSY, SAAADI. The CDR3, as DNA: TGCGCCAGCAGTGAGAGGGGGGGGCCCACAGATACGCAGTATTTT. Protein: CASSERGGPTDTQYF.

This clonotype was seen just once. This may arise from a read error, as a much more abundant clone is one base away. V and J are TRBV3-1 and TRBJ1-5, with D unclear. Looked up from germline, CDR1 is LGHDT and CDR2 is YNNKEL (reference sequence). The CDR3 extends over 14 amino acids. CDR3 DNA: TGTCCCAGCAGCCAGGCGGTCGGGAGCCAGCCCCAGCATTTT. Its translation is CPSSQAVGSQPQHF.

This clonotype has a handful of counts. The rearrangement uses TRBV3-1 and TRBJ1-3; weak D call: TRBD1 (5 bases). Germline CDR1 LGHDT, CDR2 YNNKEL (reference sequence). The CDR3 length is 19 residues. Trimming took 4 bases from V and 4 from J, leaving 26 bases between them. The CDR3 DNA reads TGTGCCAGCAGCCTACGTTCCCAGGGTCTAGCAGGAGGCGGAAACACCATATATTTT. This encodes CASSLRSQGLAGGGNTIYF.

This clonotype has more than one count but fewer than ten. This chain links TRBV30 with TRBJ2-5, with D perhaps matching TRBD2 (6 bases). This CDR3 is built from 12 residues. Germline values: CDR1 GTSNPN, CDR2 SVGIG (reference sequence). Trimming cost V 4 bases and J 4 bases, with 10 bases left between them. The DNA for the CDR3 is TGTGCCTGGAAAGGAGCGGGAGAGACCCAGTACTTC. Its protein product is CAWKGAGETQYF.

This clonotype has at least ten counts. The chain employs TRBV28 and TRBJ2-4, with 7 positions matching TRBD1. V lost 7 bases, J lost 7 bases, and 10 bases stayed unmatched. The CDR3 is 14 residues long. Germline CDR1 is MDHEN and CDR2 is SYDVKM. The CDR3 sequence is CASTLRQGGNIQYF. DNA for the CDR3: TGTGCCAGCACCCTAAGACAGGGTGGTAACATTCAGTACTTC.

This clonotype showed up many times. The chain has TRBV6-2 or TRBV6-3 and TRBJ2-3; the D is unclear. V gave up 7 bases and J gave up 0 bases, with 17 bases separating them. Germline loops: CDR1 MNHEY, CDR2 SVGEGT. The CDR3 runs 16 residues. The chain's CDR3 is CASTLRSTFSTDTQYF. The CDR3 DNA reads TGTGCCAGCACCCTTCGGAGTACCTTTAGCACAGATACGCAGTATTTT.

This clonotype was picked up many times. The CDR3: CSVPGLAGLSSYNEQFF. The CDR3 DNA sequence: TGCAGTGTTCCGGGACTAGCGGGATTAAGCTCCTACAATGAGCAGTTCTTC. The chain recombines TRBV20-1 with TRBJ2-1; 13 positions match TRBD2. Germline trimming cut 7 bases from V and 0 bases from J; bases unmatched to any gene: 9. This CDR3 has 17 residues. The V gene's germline CDR1 is DFQATT and CDR2 SNEGSKA (reference sequence).